This paragraph reports one TCR beta chain. Its matching antigen is unknown. This sample stems from a study of siplizumab effects on memory and regulatory T cells. The protocol was immunoSEQ multiplex PCR, while the TCRdb copy is restricted to in-frame clones and leaves out a portion. The top ten hold roughly 0.6% of the sample, which has around 100,000 clones, 94% seen once. Regarding the study as a whole: Naive T cells appeared more diverse than memory cells and seemed to be major alloresponse contributors.

There are 16 residues in the CDR3. Germline CDR1 is SGHVS and CDR2 is FNYEAQ. V lost 6 bases to trimming and J lost 7 bases; unmatched junction nucleotides: 12. V is TRBV7-6 and J is TRBJ2-2; the match to TRBD1 covers 9 bases. The sequence came from a human donor in good health. Input material: Tregs sorted from blood. This CDR3 reads CASRKRPGQGFGELFF. CDR3 nucleotide sequence: TGTGCCAGCAGAAAACGTCCGGGACAGGGATTCGGGGAGCTGTTTTTT.